The sample holds one count of the clone carrying this T cell receptor (beta chain). Here immunoSEQ multiplex PCR was the method, and the copy in TCRdb shows in-frame clones only, minus some. The sample has around 190,000 clones, about nine tenths seen once. This specimen belongs to a study of blood T cell repertoires in COVID-19. The CDR3 is 14 amino acids. V lost 3 bases and J lost 1; bases outside the gene matches: 2. The germline CDR1 and CDR2 sequences are SGHNT and YENEEA. The sequencing input was peripheral blood. The rearrangement joins TRBV11-3 to TRBJ2-5, with TRBD2 matching over 7 bases. The TCR originated in a man aged 18 to 30 who had recovered from COVID-19. The CDR3 sequence is CASSLGGTQETQYF. In DNA, the CDR3 is TGTGCCAGCAGCTTGGGGGGGACCCAAGAGACCCAGTACTTC. The whole variable domain, remainder taken from reference TRBV11-3 and TRBJ2-5, is EAGVVQSPRYKIIEKKQPVAFWCNPISGHNTLYWYLQNLGQGPELLIRYENEEAVDDSQLPKDRFSAERLKGVDSTLKIQPAELGDSAVYLCASSLGGTQETQYFGPGTRLLVL.